These 24 T cell receptor beta chains share one sample of origin, sequenced in a study of blood T cell repertoires in COVID-19 (TCRdb year 2020). Library preparation used the immunoSEQ multiplex PCR assay. TCRdb took this table from immuneACCESS and kept in-frame rearrangements with V and J called. Such tables lack part of the clones; where checked against another copy, unresolved V genes explain under half of the gap, and the rest is unexplained. This sample holds some 52,000 clones; about 91% were observed only once. The biggest ten clones account for approximately 4.9% of the sample. Material: peripheral blood. The receptors were sampled from a man between 60 and 75 years old with active COVID-19.

This chain links TRBV7-2 with TRBJ2-3; D remains ambiguous. CDR1 and CDR2 (germline): SGHTA, FQGNSA. V lost 6 bases, J lost 0 bases, and 10 bases lay in between. CDR3 size: 14 residues. CDR3: CASSPLGSTDTQYF. Here the CDR3 DNA reads TGTGCCAGCAGTCCCCTCGGTAGCACAGATACGCAGTATTTT.

The chain recombines TRBV19 with TRBJ2-7, with D possibly matching TRBD2 (6 bases). The germline gives CDR1 LNHDA, CDR2 SQIVND (reference sequence). V shed 3 bases and J shed 1 base, with 13 bases lying between them. This CDR3 is 15 amino acids long. The CDR3, as DNA: TGTGCCAGTAGTATTGCGGCGGGAACGTCCTACGAGCAGTACTTC. Protein: CASSIAAGTSYEQYF.

V usage is TRBV3-1 (or the pseudogene TRBV3-2) and J usage is TRBJ1-3; 9 bases match TRBD1. CDR1 and CDR2 (germline): LGHDT, YNNKEL (reference sequence). The ends lost 3 bases at V and 4 bases at J; junction bases unmatched: 10. The CDR3 covers 17 residues. The CDR3 sequence: CASSQGTGRLWGNTIYF. For the CDR3, the DNA is TGTGCCAGCAGCCAGGGGACAGGGAGACTATGGGGAAACACCATATATTTT.

V usage is TRBV3-1 (or the pseudogene TRBV3-2) and J usage is TRBJ2-7; a weak D match, TRBD1 (5 bases). The CDR3 totals 14 residues. V lost 1 base to trimming and J lost 2 bases, with 9 bases between them. Germline loops: CDR1 LGHDT, CDR2 YNNKEL (reference sequence). Here the CDR3 reads CASSQGTITYEQYF. The CDR3 region has the DNA TGTGCCAGCAGCCAAGGGACAATTACCTACGAGCAGTACTTC.

This chain uses TRBV7-2 with TRBJ2-7; 13 bases fit TRBD2. CDR3 length: 16 residues. Losses at the gene ends were 2 bases for V and 7 bases for J; bases not matched to a gene: 8. Germline V gene lookup returns CDR1 SGHTA and CDR2 FQGNSA. This chain's CDR3 is CASSLRPGLAGIEQYF. The CDR3 DNA is TGTGCCAGCAGCTTACGACCGGGACTAGCGGGAATTGAGCAGTACTTC.

The chain employs TRBV4-3 and TRBJ1-2; D unclear. The CDR3 extends over 17 amino acids. Trimming took 0 bases from V and 1 from J, leaving 15 bases between them. From germline, CDR1 is LGHNA and CDR2 YSLEER. The CDR3 region is CASSQDTFTALNYGYTF. The DNA for the CDR3 is TGCGCCAGCAGCCAAGATACGTTTACAGCTCTTAACTATGGCTACACCTTC.

The rearrangement joins TRBV5-1 to TRBJ1-6; D uncertain. Germline assignment: CDR1 SGHRS and CDR2 YFSETQ. The CDR3 spans 15 residues. Trimming shortened V by 7 bases and J by 10 bases, and 21 bases separated the two germline ends. The CDR3 here is CASSSGSITGSPLHF. CDR3 nucleotide sequence: TGCGCCAGCTCGTCGGGCAGCATAACGGGGTCACCCCTCCACTTT.

This rearrangement joins TRBV7-3 to TRBJ2-3; D is unresolved. V was clipped by 3 bases and J by 5 bases, with 18 bases between them. CDR1 is SGHTA, CDR2 FQGTGA, per germline. The CDR3 loop spans 16 amino acids. The CDR3 DNA reads as TGTGCCAGCAGCTTTGGGCCCCAGGTTCGTCAAGATACGCAGTATTTT. It specifies CASSFGPQVRQDTQYF.

The chain links TRBV12-5 to TRBJ2-7, with 9 bases that match TRBD1. The ends lost 8 bases at V and 0 bases at J; junction bases unmatched: 8. The CDR3 contains 15 residues. CDR1 is LGHNT, CDR2 FRNRAP, per germline. CDR3 sequence (DNA): TGTGCTAGTAAAACCGGGACAGGGTTCTCCTACGAGCAGTACTTC. This codes for CASKTGTGFSYEQYF.

The CDR3 reads CASSLGQGFTDTQYF. CDR3 bases: TGTGCCAGCAGTCTGGGACAGGGGTTTACAGATACGCAGTATTTT. This chain links TRBV28 with TRBJ2-3; 10 nucleotides line up with TRBD1. The V and J ends lost 5 bases and 3 bases, in that order; junction bases with no gene match: 5. The germline gives CDR1 MDHEN, CDR2 SYDVKM. CDR3 length: 15 residues.

The V and J genes are TRBV5-1 and TRBJ1-3; D uncertain. The CDR3 length is 15 residues. Looked up from germline, CDR1 is SGHRS and CDR2 is YFSETQ. The V end was cut by 1 base, the J end by 2 bases, with 10 bases between. The CDR3 DNA is TGCGCCAGCAGCTTGTCCGGGATCCCTGGAAACACCATATATTTT. Translation: CASSLSGIPGNTIYF.

The V and J genes are TRBV5-6 and TRBJ2-1; TRBD2 might be the D (6 bases). Germline lookup yields CDR1 SGHDT and CDR2 YYEEEE. Trimming stripped 0 bases from V and 0 bases from J, with 13 bases between. The CDR3 contains 17 residues. The CDR3 is CASSLAGGLSSYNEQFF. The CDR3 DNA is TGTGCCAGCAGCTTGGCCGGGGGATTGAGCTCCTACAATGAGCAGTTCTTC.

V usage is TRBV28 and J usage is TRBJ1-6, with 10 bases fitting TRBD1. The germline CDR1 and CDR2 sequences are MDHEN and SYDVKM. Trimming removed 6 bases from V and 8 bases from J; junction bases left unmatched: 4. The CDR3 runs 14 residues. The CDR3 reads CASSRGQGDSPLHF. The CDR3 region has the DNA TGTGCCAGCAGCCGAGGACAGGGGGATTCACCCCTCCACTTT.

The V gene is TRBV27, the J gene TRBJ2-5, with TRBD1 as a possible D gene (6 bases). Germline CDR1 MNHEY, CDR2 SMNVEV (reference sequence). The CDR3 is 15 residues long. The V end was cut by 4 bases, the J end by 5 bases, with 17 bases between. The CDR3 DNA sequence: TGTGCCAGCAGTTCCTTAATTGGGGGCGAGGAGACCCAGTACTTC. As protein: CASSSLIGGEETQYF.

The chain combines TRBV7-9 with TRBJ2-1; 9 positions match TRBD2. The CDR3 spans 15 residues. Germline CDR1 is SEHNR and CDR2 is FQNEAQ (reference sequence). Trimming cost V 1 base and J 9 bases; bases outside gene matches: 7. CDR3 DNA sequence: TGTGCCAGCAGCTTAGTGGTAGCGGGAGCTGGTGAGCAGTTCTTC. Protein: CASSLVVAGAGEQFF.

V usage is TRBV6-5 and J usage is TRBJ2-2; no reliable D call. Germline loops: CDR1 MNHEY, CDR2 SVGAGI. There are 14 residues in the CDR3. The ends were cut back, 7 bases at V and 4 bases at J, with 13 bases in the middle. The CDR3 DNA sequence: TGTGCCAGCAAAATTAGCCTAAGCACCGGGGAGCTGTTTTTT. Translation: CASKISLSTGELFF.

The chain is built from TRBV3-1 (or the pseudogene TRBV3-2) and TRBJ2-1; 7 bases match TRBD2. The CDR3 has 17 residues. Germline CDR1 LGHDT, CDR2 YNNKEL (reference sequence). The junction had 6 bases not matched to a gene; V was cut back by 1 base and J by 0 bases. The CDR3 protein is CASSQVAGAPSYNEQFF. In DNA, the CDR3 is TGTGCCAGCAGCCAAGTTGCGGGAGCCCCCTCCTACAATGAGCAGTTCTTC.

V gene TRBV28 combines with J gene TRBJ1-1; a possible D gene is TRBD1 (6 bases). This CDR3 region has 13 residues. The germline CDR1 and CDR2 sequences are MDHEN and SYDVKM. The V and J ends lost 6 bases and 10 bases respectively, with 18 bases between them. The CDR3 protein is CASSLRDTRGAFF. The CDR3 nucleotides are TGTGCCAGCAGCCTCAGGGACACAAGGGGAGCTTTCTTT.

The V and J genes are TRBV11-2 and TRBJ2-7; TRBD2 might be the D (6 bases). Germline loops: CDR1 SGHAT, CDR2 FQNNGV. CDR3 size: 17 residues. Trimming removed 6 bases from V and 0 bases from J, with 21 bases in between. For the CDR3, the DNA is TGTGCCAGCAGTCCATTATCGGGGCGGGGATACTCCTACGAGCAGTACTTC. Encoded protein: CASSPLSGRGYSYEQYF. Using reference TRBV11-2 and TRBJ2-7 for the parts outside the CDR3, the full variable domain is EAGVAQSPRYKIIEKRQSVAFWCNPISGHATLYWYQQILGQGPKLLIQFQNNGVVDDSQLPKDRFSAERLKGVDSTLKIQPAKLEDSAVYLCASSPLSGRGYSYEQYFGPGTRLTVT.

This chain joins TRBV7-3 and TRBJ2-7; D is possibly TRBD1 (7 bases). From germline, CDR1 is SGHTA and CDR2 FQGTGA. CDR3 length: 15 residues. Trimming removed 5 bases at V and 0 bases at J, with 14 bases between. The CDR3 DNA is TGTGCCAGCAGCGCGGCAGGGGGGAGCTCCTACGAGCAGTACTTC. This codes for CASSAAGGSSYEQYF.

There are a few counts of this clone. This chain connects TRBV11-3 to TRBJ2-1; 8 nucleotides match TRBD2. The CDR3 spans 16 residues. Germline CDR1 SGHNT, CDR2 YENEEA. V lost 1 base, J lost 6 bases, and 8 bases stayed unmatched. CDR3 sequence: CASSLGGTRGSNEQFF. CDR3 coding DNA: TGTGCCAGCAGCTTAGGAGGGACTAGGGGCTCCAATGAGCAGTTCTTC.

The chain carries TRBV9 and TRBJ1-3; 8 bases fit TRBD1. The germline gives CDR1 SGDLS, CDR2 YYNGEE. Trimming cost V 4 bases and J 4 bases; bases outside gene matches: 4. The CDR3 consists of 14 residues. The CDR3 region is CASSSRTGGNTIYF. The CDR3 bases are TGTGCCAGCAGCTCTCGGACAGGGGGAAACACCATATATTTT.

V and J are TRBV18 and TRBJ2-1; no definite D call. The CDR3 is 12 residues long. Trimming removed 6 bases at V and 10 bases at J, with 13 bases between. Germline V gives CDR1 KGHSH, CDR2 LQKENI. The CDR3 spells CASSVAGFEQFF. The DNA of the CDR3 is TGTGCCAGCTCGGTGGCCGGGTTCGAGCAGTTCTTC.

The chain couples TRBV27 to TRBJ2-1, with 9 bases fitting TRBD2. From germline, CDR1 is MNHEY and CDR2 SMNVEV (reference sequence). This CDR3 has 14 residues. V lost 8 bases and J lost 5; bases outside the gene matches: 7. This chain's CDR3 is CASGASGTHNEQFF. Written as DNA, the CDR3 is TGTGCCAGCGGGGCTAGCGGGACCCACAATGAGCAGTTCTTC.